This TCR beta chain was observed in a study of blood T cell repertoires in COVID-19 (dated by TCRdb to 2018 to 2021). For the study in its entirety: The collaborator samples originated in the United States, Italy and Spain and spanned the acute and convalescent phases of COVID-19. The prospective study material was composed of cDNA or gDNA derived from T cells, B-cell-depleted T cells, or PBMCs. The dataset comprised deeply sampled blood TCRbeta repertoires from subjects exposed to, actively infected with, or recovered from COVID-19. The repertoires were made available in a free public database intended to serve as a resource for research on the immune response to SARS-CoV-2. The samples were drawn from the first 160 participants of the ongoing ImmuneRACE study and from roughly 1,300 subjects provided by 6 global collaborators. Sample metadata almost always included a de-identified subject ID, COVID-19 status, age in years and sex. Where available, HLA class I and class II types were obtained from metadata supplied by the sample provider rather than from assay-based typing.

As concerns this clone: What this receptor recognizes is not known. Base-call qualities are not available, and no considerably larger clone is one nucleotide away.

Germline trimming amounts to 4 bases on V and 6 bases on J, with 11 as the count of junction bases outside the gene matches. As encoded in the germline V gene, CDR1 is SGHRS while CDR2 is YFSETQ. Including the terminal cysteine and phenylalanine, the CDR3 comprises 16 residues. Only the CDR3 part of the read is kept: 48 bases, read in frame from the first base. TCRbeta CDR3 regions were amplified from genomic DNA by means of the immunoSEQ Assay, a bias-controlled multiplex PCR. The paper's data handling went like this. The number of nucleated cells in each sample was estimated from the amplification of reference gene primers within the assay. To quantify the absolute abundance of each unique TCRbeta CDR3 rearrangement, sequence reads were collapsed and filtered. For each sample, productive Simpson clonality was calculated as the square root of Simpson's diversity index over productive rearrangements. Imported from immuneACCESS, the table was reduced by TCRdb to in-frame sequences with V and J called. These copies leave out some clones; in studies compared against another copy, an unresolved V gene accounts for under half, and the cause of the remainder is not known. V and J calls and clone size are given by that table; D and trimming were obtained from the DNA. The table for this sample lists approximately 200,000 clones; more than 75% of them were counted only once. The ten largest clones add up to around 8.6% of the sample.

Enrolling through a virtual design, the prospective study's participants ranged in age from roughly 18 to 100 years and lived across 24 United States geographic areas. In the prospective study, participants were assigned to cohorts based on the clinical history participants reported in a screening survey and a study questionnaire. Recovered participants in ImmuneRACE Cohort 3 were defined by two consecutive negative NP/OP PCR tests, clearance by a healthcare professional, or resolution of symptoms. In the prospective study, whole blood, serum and a nasopharyngeal or oropharyngeal swab were collected from each participant by mobile phlebotomists. Over a roughly 2-month period, participants in the prospective study had the option of providing additional blood draws and questionnaires. Prospective study blood samples were shipped either frozen or at room temperature before DNA extraction. Beyond this particular receptor, the publication reports: The quantity of clinical and demographic metadata differed by source and by participant and was supplied without curation.

This chain joins TRBV5-1 to TRBJ2-3; TRBD2 lines up with 10 middle nucleotides. The sample comprised PBMCs or T cells enriched from blood (not recorded which). The receptor comes from a woman in her thirties who had recovered from COVID-19. In nucleotides, the sequence is TGCGCCAGCAGCGATGGACTAGCGGCCGTGGTGGATACGCAGTATTTT. Its amino acids are CASSDGLAAVVDTQYF.